What follows describes a single T cell receptor (beta chain). Germline V gene data show CDR1 as SGHTA and CDR2 as FQGNSA. V was cut by 0 bases and J by 0 bases, with 6 bases left in between. The CDR3 consists of 15 residues. These data are taken from a study of blood T cell repertoires in COVID-19. Here immunoSEQ multiplex PCR was the method, and the copy in TCRdb shows in-frame clones only, minus some. The repertoire includes around 430,000 clones, just under 90% of them detected once, and 10% sits in the top ten. This chain connects TRBV7-2 to TRBJ1-5; no clear D gene. The TCR originated in a woman aged 50 to 60 who had recovered from COVID-19. The sample comprised PBMCs or T cells enriched from blood (not recorded which). As DNA, the CDR3 is TGTGCCAGCAGCTTAGCCGGGTATAGCAATCAGCCCCAGCATTTT. As protein: CASSLAGYSNQPQHF.